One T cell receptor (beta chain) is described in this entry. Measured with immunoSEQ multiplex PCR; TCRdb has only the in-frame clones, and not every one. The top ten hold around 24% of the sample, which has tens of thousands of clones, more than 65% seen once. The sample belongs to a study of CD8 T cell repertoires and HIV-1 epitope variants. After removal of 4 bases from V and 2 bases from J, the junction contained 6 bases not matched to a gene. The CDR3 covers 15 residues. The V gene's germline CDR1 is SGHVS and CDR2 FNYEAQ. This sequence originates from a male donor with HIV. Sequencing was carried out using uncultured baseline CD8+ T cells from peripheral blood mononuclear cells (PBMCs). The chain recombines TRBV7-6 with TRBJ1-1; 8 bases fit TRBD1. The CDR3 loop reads CASSSTGTGNTEAFF. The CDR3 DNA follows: TGTGCCAGCAGCTCGACCGGGACAGGTAACACTGAAGCTTTCTTT.